The clone carrying this T cell receptor (beta chain) has a single count. Its antigen remains unknown. The data derive from a study of T cell responses to AZD1222 COVID-19 vaccine. General study results and limits: Recipients of AZD1222 seropositive at baseline numbered only 5 or 6.

Assay used: immunoSEQ multiplex PCR; TCRdb lists only in-frame clones, some missing. The table records tens of thousands of clones, approximately 92% of them present only once. Germline V gene lookup returns CDR1 MRHNA and CDR2 SNTAGT. With V trimmed by 2 bases and J by 6 bases, 4 bases remained unmatched. This CDR3 is built from 16 residues. This clonotype was obtained from an adult who received the AZD1222 COVID-19 vaccine. The chain couples TRBV6-4 to TRBJ2-1; 13 bases align to TRBD2. Sequenced here: peripheral blood, sampled 28 days after the second AZD1222 dose. CDR3 loop: CASSDGLAGASNEQFF. DNA for the CDR3: TGTGCCAGCAGTGACGGACTAGCGGGGGCCTCCAATGAGCAGTTCTTC.